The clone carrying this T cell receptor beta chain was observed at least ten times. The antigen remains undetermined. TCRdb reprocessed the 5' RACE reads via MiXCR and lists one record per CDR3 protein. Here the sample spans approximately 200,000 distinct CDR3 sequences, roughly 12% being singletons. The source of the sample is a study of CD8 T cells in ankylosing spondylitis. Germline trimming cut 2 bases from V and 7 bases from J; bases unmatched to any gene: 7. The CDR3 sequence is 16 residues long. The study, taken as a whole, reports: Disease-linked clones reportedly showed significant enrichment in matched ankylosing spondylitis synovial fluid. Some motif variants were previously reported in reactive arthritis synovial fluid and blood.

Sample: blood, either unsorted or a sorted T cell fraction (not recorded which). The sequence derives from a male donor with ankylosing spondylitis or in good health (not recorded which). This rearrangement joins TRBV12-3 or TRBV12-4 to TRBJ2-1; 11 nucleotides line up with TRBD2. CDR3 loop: CASSLTSGSHGNEQFF. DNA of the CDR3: TGTGCCAGCAGTTTAACTAGCGGGAGCCATGGGAATGAGCAGTTCTTC.